Listed here are 20 T cell receptor beta chains from one sample, sequenced in a study of healthy donors' naive CD4 and CD8 T cells. Each TCR library used approximately 500 ng of total RNA and a linear amplification protocol. TCRdb re-analysed the reads in MiXCR, keeping a single row per CDR3 protein. The repertoire consists of about 180,000 distinct CDR3 sequences, with over 60% occurring once and the leading ten covering about 2.3%. Sequencing used naive CD4+ and CD8+ T cells sorted from blood, pooled from several donors. These receptors were collected from a pool of human donors in good health; the sample pools cells from several healthy donors.

This chain joins TRBV29-1 and TRBJ2-1, with D hard to call. Between the trimmed V and J ends, which lost 5 bases and 4 bases, there was a span of 6 bases. CDR3 size: 11 residues. Germline V CDR1 and CDR2: SQVTM, ANQGSEA. CDR3 sequence (DNA): TGCAGCGTTACAGCGTACAATGAGCAGTTCTTC. Translation gives CSVTAYNEQFF.

V and J are TRBV6-5 and TRBJ2-7, with 9 bases fitting TRBD1. With 5 bases clipped from V and 6 bases from J, the junction kept 8 bases outside the gene matches. The length of the CDR3 is 14 residues. CDR1 and CDR2 (germline): MNHEY, SVGAGI. CDR3 sequence: CASSRQGQGSEQYV. In nucleotides, the CDR3 is TGTGCCAGCAGTCGACAGGGACAGGGTAGCGAGCAGTACGTC.

The V and J genes are TRBV18 and TRBJ2-1; 10 bases match TRBD2. Germline V gene sequence: CDR1 KGHSH, CDR2 LQKENI. CDR3 length: 17 residues. After removal of 1 base from V and 8 bases from J, the junction contained 11 bases not matched to a gene. The CDR3 bases are TGTGCCAGCTCACCACAACTACTAGCGGGAATGGGCCATGAGCAGTTCTTC. Encoded protein: CASSPQLLAGMGHEQFF.

As to this clonotype: The junction shows a germline mismatch at one end, possibly a read error. The genes are TRBV19 and TRBJ1-6; D may be TRBD1 (5 bases). Germline loops: CDR1 LNHDA, CDR2 SQIVND (reference sequence). CDR3 length: 14 residues. The chain's CDR3 is CASTGRDGNSPLHF. Here the CDR3 DNA reads TGTGCCAGTACGGGGAGGGACGGTAATTCGCCCCTCCACTTT. Filled out from reference TRBV19 and TRBJ1-6, the complete variable domain reads DGGITQSPKYLFRKEGQNVTLSCEQNLNHDAMYWYRQDPGQGLRLIYYSQIVNDFQKGDIAEGYSVSREKKESFPLTVTSAQKNPTAFYLCASTGRDGNSPLHFGNGTRLTVT.

V is TRBV19 and J is TRBJ2-7; 9 bases fit TRBD2. CDR3 length equals 15 residues. V was clipped by 3 bases and J by 3 bases; unmatched bases: 6. Germline assignment: CDR1 LNHDA and CDR2 SQIVND (reference sequence). The CDR3 nucleotides are TGTGCCAGTAGTATCTTAGCGGGGGCTGTCTACGAGCAGTACTTC. Its translation: CASSILAGAVYEQYF.

This clonotype appeared once. This rearrangement joins TRBV20-1 to TRBJ1-5; no reliable D call. Trimming cost V 7 bases and J 3 bases, with 10 bases left between them. This CDR3 contains 12 residues. In germline, CDR1 is DFQATT, CDR2 SNEGSKA (reference sequence). CDR3 region: CSGVEANQPQHF. The CDR3 DNA is TGCAGTGGGGTGGAAGCCAATCAGCCCCAGCATTTT.

V is TRBV6-5 and J is TRBJ1-5, with a tentative D call TRBD1 (5 bases). The CDR3 has 14 residues. V was pared by 5 bases and J by 8 bases, with 16 bases between. Per germline, CDR1 MNHEY and CDR2 SVGAGI. DNA for the CDR3: TGTGCCAGCAGTGTCCGGGACGGGCCTGAGCCCCAGCATTTT. Its translation is CASSVRDGPEPQHF.

This clonotype was seen only a few times. V usage is TRBV11-1 and J usage is TRBJ2-1, with TRBD2 identical over 10 bases. The CDR3 has 14 residues. V was pared by 5 bases and J by 9 bases, with 7 bases of the junction left unmatched. Germline lookup yields CDR1 SGHAT and CDR2 FQDESV (reference sequence). The CDR3 region has the DNA TGTGCCAGCAGCCCCCTAGCGGGAGTGACTGAGCAGTTCTTC. Translation: CASSPLAGVTEQFF. Based on the CDR3 plus reference TRBV11-1 and TRBJ2-1, the full variable domain is EAEVAQSPRYKITEKSQAVAFWCDPISGHATLYWYRQILGQGPELLVQFQDESVVDDSQLPKDRFSAERLKGVDSTLKIQPAELGDSAMYLCASSPLAGVTEQFFGPGTRLTVL.

This clonotype has a single count. The CDR3 sequence is CASSLFQGNEQYF. Written as DNA, the CDR3 is TGTGCCAGCAGCTTGTTTCAGGGAAACGAGCAGTACTTC. This rearrangement joins TRBV5-5 to TRBJ2-7, with D perhaps matching TRBD1 (5 bases). V lost 1 base and J lost 5, with 10 bases in between. The CDR3 runs to 13 residues. Looked up from germline, CDR1 is SGHKS and CDR2 is YYEKEE (reference sequence).

The gene calls are TRBV5-1 and TRBJ2-1, with 10 positions matching TRBD1. This CDR3 has 17 amino acids. Looked up from germline, CDR1 is SGHRS and CDR2 is YFSETQ. With V trimmed by 0 bases and J by 2 bases, 5 bases remained unmatched. CDR3 in DNA: TGCGCCAGCAGCTTGGGGGACAGGGGTACGGCCTACAATGAGCAGTTCTTC. It codes for CASSLGDRGTAYNEQFF.

V and J are TRBV29-1 and TRBJ1-1, with D tentatively TRBD1 (5 bases). This CDR3 region has 17 residues. V gave up 1 base and J gave up 0 bases, with 18 bases separating them. Germline loops: CDR1 SQVTM, CDR2 ANQGSEA. For the CDR3, the DNA is TGCAGCGTTGAAGGCCGGCAGGGATTTCCCCTGAACACTGAAGCTTTCTTT. Residues: CSVEGRQGFPLNTEAFF.

The V and J genes are TRBV19 and TRBJ2-6; 8 positions match TRBD1. J gave up 0 bases and V 5 bases, and 9 bases lay outside the gene matches. Germline lookup yields CDR1 LNHDA and CDR2 SQIVND (reference sequence). The CDR3 runs 18 residues. The CDR3 DNA reads TGTGCCAGTAGTTCGTCCGGGACAGGTTTCTCTGGGGCCAACGTCCTGACTTTC. This sequence encodes CASSSSGTGFSGANVLTF.

This chain links TRBV5-4 with TRBJ2-1, with 9 bases fitting TRBD2. This CDR3 contains 15 residues. Germline CDR1 is SGHNT and CDR2 is YYREEE (reference sequence). The V gene end was trimmed by 4 bases and the J gene end by 4 bases; junction bases not matched to a gene: 6. DNA for the CDR3: TGTGCCAGCAGCCCAGCTAGCGGGAATTACAATGAGCAGTTCTTC. Its translation: CASSPASGNYNEQFF.

This clonotype was recorded only once. J is TRBJ1-5 and V is TRBV18; unclear D gene. With 3 bases removed from V and 2 bases from J, the gap between germline ends came to 23 bases. The CDR3 is 19 residues long. Germline lookup yields CDR1 KGHSH and CDR2 LQKENI. In nucleotides, the CDR3 is TGTGCCAGCTCACCGACACCCATCAGGACGGTCGGGGGCAATCAGCCCCAGCATTTT. This sequence encodes CASSPTPIRTVGGNQPQHF. Full variable domain (remainder filled in from reference TRBV18 and TRBJ1-5): NAGVMQNPRHLVRRRGQEARLRCSPMKGHSHVYWYRQLPEEGLKFMVYLQKENIIDESGMPKERFSAEFPKEGPSILRIQQVVRGDSAAYFCASSPTPIRTVGGNQPQHFGDGTRLSIL.

The rearrangement uses TRBV6-2 or TRBV6-3 and TRBJ2-1; weak D call: TRBD1 (5 bases). CDR1 and CDR2 (germline): MNHEY, SVGEGT. V was shortened by 6 bases and J by 8 bases, with 11 bases between the two germline ends. This CDR3 contains 12 residues. CDR3 nucleotide sequence: TGTGCCAGCAGAAGGGGTAGCCATGAGCAGTTCTTC. Protein sequence: CASRRGSHEQFF.

In its sample, this clonotype was seen a few times. The J gene is TRBJ1-2, the V gene TRBV6-5; no firm D call. Germline CDR1 reads MNHEY; CDR2 reads SVGAGI. The CDR3 loop spans 12 amino acids. Between the trimmed V and J ends, which lost 2 bases and 8 bases, there was a span of 9 bases. This CDR3 reads CASSYGKEGYTF. The CDR3 DNA sequence: TGTGCCAGCAGTTACGGGAAAGAGGGCTACACCTTC.

This clonotype was counted only a few times. This chain joins TRBV11-2 and TRBJ2-5, with TRBD2 matching 8 bases. Germline V gene data show CDR1 as SGHAT and CDR2 as FQNNGV. This CDR3 has 17 amino acids. The ends lost 1 base at V and 4 bases at J; junction bases unmatched: 11. Here the CDR3 reads CASSLAPPGAGVETQYF. The CDR3 bases are TGTGCCAGCAGCTTAGCTCCCCCAGGAGCGGGGGTAGAGACCCAGTACTTC.

The chain links TRBV12-3 or TRBV12-4 to TRBJ2-5; D remains ambiguous. The V end was cut by 2 bases, the J end by 6 bases, with 16 bases between. This CDR3 has 15 amino acids. The CDR3 nucleotides are TGTGCCAGCAGTTTACAAGGTCGGGTACTAAAGACCCAGTACTTC. Translated: CASSLQGRVLKTQYF.

Only a few counts were recorded for this clonotype. The chain joins TRBV29-1 to TRBJ1-1; TRBD1 matches 7 bases. Germline values: CDR1 SQVTM, CDR2 ANQGSEA. V was clipped by 4 bases and J by 1 base; unmatched bases: 6. The CDR3 spans 14 residues. The CDR3 coding sequence is TGCAGCGTTGCCCGACAGGGTCCGAACACTGAAGCTTTCTTT. Translating gives CSVARQGPNTEAFF.

The chain is built from TRBV6-1 and TRBJ1-1; TRBD1 is a possible D gene (5 bases). V was shortened by 4 bases and J by 5 bases, with 14 bases between the two germline ends. Germline V gene sequence: CDR1 MNHNS, CDR2 SASEGT. The CDR3 has 14 amino acids. The DNA for the CDR3 is TGTGCCAGCAGTGTTCCCAGGGATTCAACTGAAGCTTTCTTT. Its translation is CASSVPRDSTEAFF.